The 21 T cell receptor beta chains given below trace back to one sample, sequenced in a study of spatial heterogeneity in lung cancer. Specified time point: sample taken at primary tumor resection. In TCRdb, the 5' RACE reads were re-called with MiXCR into one record per CDR3 protein. Among more than 80,000 distinct CDR3 sequences listed, roughly 12% were seen once. Sample: PBMCs, taken at surgery. The receptor set was obtained from a male donor with early-stage non-small cell lung cancer.

This clonotype was detected a few times. The chain recombines TRBV6-4 with TRBJ2-2; D remains unclear. Germline V gives CDR1 MRHNA, CDR2 SNTAGT. The CDR3 has 13 residues. With 4 bases removed from V and 6 bases from J, the gap between germline ends came to 9 bases. In nucleotides, the CDR3 is TGTGCCAGCAGTGCCGACTTTCCCGGGGAGCTGTTTTTT. Translated: CASSADFPGELFF.

This clonotype was seen many times. V and J are TRBV12-3 or TRBV12-4 and TRBJ1-1; tentative D call: TRBD1 (5 bases). The V and J ends lost 7 bases and 3 bases respectively, with 18 bases between them. The CDR3 has 15 amino acids. CDR3 sequence: CASTRAGASYTEAFF. Written as DNA, the CDR3 is TGTGCCAGCACCCGGGCCGGGGCTTCGTACACTGAAGCTTTCTTT.

The chain joins TRBV20-1 to TRBJ2-7; TRBD1 matches 7 bases. CDR3 length equals 14 residues. CDR1 and CDR2 from the germline V gene are DFQATT and SNEGSKA (reference sequence). Unmatched junction bases numbered 12, after V lost 6 bases and J lost 4 bases. The CDR3 reads CSAVRQGAFYEQYF. CDR3 nucleotides: TGCAGTGCCGTCAGACAGGGAGCATTTTACGAGCAGTACTTC.

This chain connects TRBV7-9 to TRBJ1-1; D uncertain. Germline-derived CDR1 and CDR2 are SEHNR and FQNEAQ (reference sequence). The CDR3 is 17 amino acids. V lost 7 bases, J lost 4 bases, and 25 bases lay in between. This chain's CDR3 is CASTTINGHRLVTEAFF. The CDR3 nucleotides are TGTGCCAGCACCACCATAAATGGGCACAGACTAGTCACTGAAGCTTTCTTT.

The chain joins TRBV27 to TRBJ2-1; tentatively, D is TRBD2 (6 bases). V was pared by 6 bases and J by 3 bases, with 15 bases between. The V gene's germline CDR1 is MNHEY and CDR2 SMNVEV (reference sequence). The CDR3 is made up of 15 amino acids. CDR3 loop: CASSSRGSGYNEQFF. The CDR3 region has the DNA TGTGCCAGCAGCTCCCGGGGTAGCGGCTACAATGAGCAGTTCTTC.

CDR3 bases: TGTGCCAGCAGCTTAGGTAGCACCCCCGCCTACGAGCAGTACTTC. Protein: CASSLGSTPAYEQYF. This chain joins TRBV7-2 and TRBJ2-7; unclear D gene. The V and J ends lost 1 base and 2 bases respectively, with 12 bases between them. The CDR3 length is 15 residues. Germline-derived CDR1 and CDR2 are SGHTA and FQGNSA.

This clonotype was seen ten or more times. J is TRBJ2-5 and V is TRBV3-1; tentatively, D is TRBD1 (5 bases). Trimming pared 2 bases from V and 0 bases from J, leaving 10 bases between. CDR3 length equals 15 residues. Germline V gives CDR1 LGHDT, CDR2 YNNKEL (reference sequence). The CDR3: CASSQSDTYQETQYF. As DNA, the CDR3 is TGTGCCAGCAGCCAATCGGACACGTACCAAGAGACCCAGTACTTC.

This clonotype was observed a handful of times. The rearrangement joins TRBV15 to TRBJ1-1, with TRBD1 matching over 7 bases. The trim removed 0 bases at V and 0 bases at J, leaving 4 bases unmatched. Germline loops: CDR1 LNHNV, CDR2 YYDKDF (reference sequence). The CDR3 loop spans 16 amino acids. The CDR3 sequence is CATSRDYQGVNTEAFF. CDR3 bases: TGTGCCACCAGCAGAGATTATCAGGGGGTGAACACTGAAGCTTTCTTT.

V gene TRBV29-1 combines with J gene TRBJ2-2; 10 bases are a match to TRBD2. The germline V gene has CDR1 SQVTM and CDR2 ANQGSEA. The CDR3 extends over 14 amino acids. Germline trimming cut 7 bases from V and 0 bases from J; bases unmatched to any gene: 2. CDR3 sequence (DNA): TGCAGCGCGAGCGGGGGGGCGAACACCGGGGAGCTGTTTTTT. Amino acids: CSASGGANTGELFF.

This chain joins TRBV5-1 and TRBJ2-7; 7 nucleotides agree with TRBD1. V shed 4 bases, J shed 3 bases, and the junction held 7 bases outside the gene matches. CDR3 length: 14 residues. Germline V gene data show CDR1 as SGHRS and CDR2 as YFSETQ. The CDR3 protein is CASSPPGQNYEQYF. In DNA form, the CDR3 reads TGCGCCAGCAGCCCTCCGGGACAGAACTACGAGCAGTACTTC.

This clonotype was seen repeatedly, ten times or more. The rearrangement joins TRBV7-2 to TRBJ2-1; 11 bases fit TRBD2. J was trimmed by 9 bases and V by 5 bases; bases with no gene match: 6. Looked up from germline, CDR1 is SGHTA and CDR2 is FQGNSA. The CDR3 loop spans 14 amino acids. The CDR3 loop reads CASSKLAGESEQFF. The CDR3 DNA sequence: TGTGCCAGCAGCAAACTAGCGGGAGAGAGTGAGCAGTTCTTC.

The sample holds a few counts of this clonotype. V is TRBV5-3 and J is TRBJ1-5; 8 bases are a match to TRBD1. TRBV5-3 is noted as an ORF with a role that remains uncertain. The CDR3 runs 16 residues. V dropped 3 bases and J dropped 2; count of bases not matched to a gene: 7. In DNA, the CDR3 is TGTGCCAGAAGCTCCGGACAGGGCGAAGGCAATCAGCCCCAGCATTTT. It codes for CARSSGQGEGNQPQHF.

Ten or more counts support this clonotype. The chain employs TRBV6-2 or TRBV6-3 and TRBJ2-2, with 7 nucleotides matching TRBD1. Germline assignment: CDR1 MNHEY and CDR2 SVGEGT. After removal of 8 bases from V and 1 base from J, the junction contained 4 bases not matched to a gene. The CDR3 contains 14 residues. CDR3 DNA sequence: TGTGCCAGCCGGGACAGCTTGAACACCGGGGAGCTGTTTTTT. It specifies CASRDSLNTGELFF.

V usage is TRBV11-1 and J usage is TRBJ2-5; 8 bases line up with TRBD2. The CDR3 consists of 14 residues. From germline, CDR1 is SGHAT and CDR2 FQDESV (reference sequence). After removal of 4 bases from V and 3 bases from J, the junction contained 4 bases not matched to a gene. The DNA for the CDR3 is TGTGCCAGCAGCTCTGGACTAGCAAAAGAGACCCAGTACTTC. Protein: CASSSGLAKETQYF.

This clonotype was seen ten or more times. V gene TRBV29-1 combines with J gene TRBJ2-7; TRBD2 agrees at 10 bases. Losses at the gene ends were 7 bases for V and 3 bases for J; bases not matched to a gene: 12. The CDR3 loop spans 15 amino acids. Germline-derived CDR1 and CDR2 are SQVTM and ANQGSEA. This CDR3 is CSALKLAGVVYEQYF. The CDR3 coding sequence is TGCAGCGCCCTGAAGCTAGCGGGAGTGGTCTACGAGCAGTACTTC.

This clonotype was counted only a few times. The chain links TRBV6-5 to TRBJ2-1; no clear D. The CDR3 totals 14 residues. In germline, CDR1 is MNHEY, CDR2 SVGAGI. Trimming left V 0 bases short and J 6 bases short, with 9 bases between. CDR3 protein: CASSYSAEFNEQFF. The CDR3 coding sequence is TGTGCCAGCAGTTACTCGGCAGAATTCAATGAGCAGTTCTTC.

CDR3 sequence (DNA): TGTGCCAGCAGGAAAGAAGGGGGTTCCACCTACGAGCAGTACTTC. This sequence encodes CASRKEGGSTYEQYF. The chain combines TRBV2 with TRBJ2-7; tentatively, D is TRBD1 (6 bases). Germline loops: CDR1 SNHLY, CDR2 FYNNEI. This CDR3 spans 15 amino acids. Between the trimmed V and J ends, which lost 6 bases and 2 bases, there was a span of 17 bases.

This clonotype came up a few times. The chain recombines TRBV4-3 with TRBJ2-7, with TRBD1 matching 7 bases. J was trimmed by 2 bases and V by 0 bases; bases with no gene match: 7. CDR3 length: 16 amino acids. CDR1 is LGHNA, CDR2 YSLEER, per germline. The CDR3 DNA is TGCGCCAGCAGCCAAGATTCGGGGACAGCCACCTACGAGCAGTACTTC. Protein: CASSQDSGTATYEQYF.

This clonotype was detected only a few times. The chain has TRBV6-1 and TRBJ2-3, with unresolved D. The germline V gene has CDR1 MNHNS and CDR2 SASEGT. Trimming shortened V by 8 bases and J by 4 bases, and 19 bases separated the two germline ends. The CDR3 covers 15 residues. This CDR3 reads CASALTAPVADTQYF. The DNA for the CDR3 is TGTGCCAGCGCCCTGACTGCGCCGGTGGCAGATACGCAGTATTTT.

The sample holds a few counts of this clonotype. The CDR3 DNA is TGTGCCAGCGCGCTGATGCCAGGGGGGGTACAGCCCCAGCATTTT. Translation: CASALMPGGVQPQHF. This sequence joins TRBV2 and TRBJ1-5, with 7 bases fitting TRBD1. Unmatched junction bases numbered 14, after V lost 8 bases and J lost 7 bases. The CDR3 has 15 residues. Per germline, CDR1 SNHLY and CDR2 FYNNEI.

This clonotype showed up just a few times. This sequence joins TRBV12-3 or TRBV12-4 and TRBJ1-1, with TRBD1 as a possible D gene (6 bases). Between the trimmed V and J ends, which lost 2 bases and 4 bases, there was a span of 11 bases. CDR3 size: 14 residues. The CDR3 spells CASSLRGPSTEAFF. CDR3 nucleotides: TGTGCCAGCAGTTTACGGGGGCCCAGCACTGAAGCTTTCTTT.